Shown below are 23 T cell receptor beta chains from a single sample sequenced in a study of radiotherapy plus CTLA-4 blockade in lung cancer. Clones were read by immunoSEQ multiplex PCR, and TCRdb kept only the in-frame ones, dropping some. The table lists 85,000 to 90,000 clones, approximately 79% of them singletons. Sequences were derived from peripheral blood, sampled from a patient treated with radiotherapy plus ipilimumab. The receptors were sampled from a human donor with non-small cell lung cancer that progressed on radiotherapy plus ipilimumab.

The CDR3 DNA follows: TGTGCCAGCAGTTTAAATACCGACAGTTACGAGCAGTACTTC. It yields the protein CASSLNTDSYEQYF. The V and J genes are TRBV27 and TRBJ2-7; D possibly corresponds to TRBD1 (5 bases). CDR1 is MNHEY and CDR2 is SMNVEV in the germline V gene (reference sequence). Trimming took off 2 bases at V and 4 bases at J, with 12 bases between the two ends. The CDR3 contains 14 residues.

This chain uses TRBV7-2 with TRBJ2-5; 7 bases are a match to TRBD1. The CDR3 covers 15 residues. J gave up 5 bases and V 4 bases, and 10 bases lay outside the gene matches. CDR1 SGHTA and CDR2 FQGNSA come from the germline V gene. CDR3 region: CASSSSGQLRETQYF. DNA for the CDR3: TGTGCCAGCAGCTCCTCGGGACAGCTTCGGGAGACCCAGTACTTC.

This clone has more than one count but fewer than ten. The chain uses TRBV29-1 and TRBJ1-4, with D unclear. Germline V gives CDR1 SQVTM, CDR2 ANQGSEA. This CDR3 is 12 amino acids long. V lost 4 bases to trimming and J lost 4 bases, with 7 bases between them. The CDR3 loop is CSVARGNEKLFF. In DNA, the CDR3 is TGCAGCGTTGCGCGGGGTAATGAAAAACTGTTTTTT.

J is TRBJ1-2 and V is TRBV4-1, with 7 positions matching TRBD1. Germline V CDR1 and CDR2: MGHRA, YSYEKL. The CDR3 consists of 15 residues. Germline trimming cut 4 bases from V and 2 bases from J; bases unmatched to any gene: 7. This CDR3 reads CASSLQGQPNYGYTF. DNA of the CDR3: TGCGCCAGCAGCCTCCAGGGACAGCCCAACTATGGCTACACCTTC.

This clone was recorded once. The V and J genes are TRBV10-1 and TRBJ2-7, with 12 positions matching TRBD2. Germline CDR1 reads WNHNN; CDR2 reads SYGVQD (reference sequence). There are 17 residues in the CDR3. Unmatched junction bases numbered 10, after V lost 4 bases and J lost 3 bases. The CDR3, as DNA: TGCGCCAGCAGTGGGCCCCCTCGACTAGCGGGAGACTACGAGCAGTACTTC. It translates to CASSGPPRLAGDYEQYF.

V and J are TRBV29-1 and TRBJ1-1; the match to TRBD1 covers 7 bases. CDR3 length: 14 residues. Germline assignment: CDR1 SQVTM and CDR2 ANQGSEA. The V gene end was trimmed by 6 bases and the J gene end by 2 bases; junction bases not matched to a gene: 9. CDR3: CSVRDGGGNTEAFF. CDR3 nucleotides: TGCAGCGTCCGCGACGGAGGGGGCAACACTGAAGCTTTCTTT.

The J gene is TRBJ1-2, the V gene TRBV30, with D unresolved. Germline V gene sequence: CDR1 GTSNPN, CDR2 SVGIG (reference sequence). V lost 7 bases and J lost 2, with 14 bases in between. The CDR3 length is 13 residues. The CDR3 nucleotides read TGTGCCTCGAGGGAAGGGAGAAACTATGGCTACACCTTC. Protein sequence: CASREGRNYGYTF.

The genes are TRBV19 and TRBJ1-3; tentative D call: TRBD1 (6 bases). This CDR3 is 15 amino acids long. V lost 6 bases to trimming and J lost 5 bases, with 17 bases between them. The germline CDR1 and CDR2 sequences are LNHDA and SQIVND (reference sequence). This chain's CDR3 is CASSQPGHSRNTIYF. CDR3 bases: TGTGCCAGTAGCCAACCGGGACACTCGCGAAACACCATATATTTT.

V usage is TRBV9 and J usage is TRBJ2-2, with TRBD2 identical over 8 bases. Germline trimming cut 1 base from V and 5 bases from J; bases unmatched to any gene: 7. This CDR3 contains 16 residues. Germline V gene lookup returns CDR1 SGDLS and CDR2 YYNGEE. For the CDR3, the DNA is TGTGCCAGCAGCGTAATCGGGACGGGGGGGACCGGGGAGCTGTTTTTT. Protein product: CASSVIGTGGTGELFF.

This chain uses TRBV15 with TRBJ1-4, with 8 bases fitting TRBD1. The trim removed 1 base at V and 7 bases at J, leaving 5 bases unmatched. This CDR3 region has 15 residues. Germline V gene lookup returns CDR1 LNHNV and CDR2 YYDKDF (reference sequence). For the CDR3, the DNA is TGTGCCACCAGCAGAGCAGGGGGCGCGGGTGAAAAACTGTTTTTT. Amino acid sequence: CATSRAGGAGEKLFF.

V gene TRBV7-9 combines with J gene TRBJ2-2; D is unresolved. CDR3 size: 15 residues. V was cut by 5 bases and J by 6 bases, with 16 bases left in between. CDR1 and CDR2 (germline): SEHNR, FQNEAQ (reference sequence). The CDR3 reads CASSPDSARSGELFF. The CDR3 bases are TGTGCCAGCAGCCCCGACTCGGCGAGGTCCGGGGAGCTGTTTTTT.

The rearrangement joins TRBV2 to TRBJ2-4, with TRBD2 as a possible D gene (7 bases). The germline V and J ends were trimmed by 3 bases and 16 bases, with 19 bases remaining between them. From germline, CDR1 is SNHLY and CDR2 FYNNEI. The CDR3 totals 13 residues. The CDR3 DNA is TGTGCCAGCAGTGACCGGGCAGGGGCGGGAGACTACTTC. It is translated as CASSDRAGAGDYF.

This chain uses TRBV6-5 with TRBJ2-2, with D possibly called TRBD1 or TRBD2 (5 bases each). Germline V gives CDR1 MNHEY, CDR2 SVGAGI. Trimming took 2 bases from V and 6 from J, leaving 7 bases between them. The CDR3 sequence is 13 residues long. In nucleotides, the CDR3 is TGTGCCAGCAGTTACGTGGGGGCCGGGGAGCTGTTTTTT. It codes for CASSYVGAGELFF.

Only one count was recorded for this clone. The chain is built from TRBV6-5 and TRBJ2-7; D unclear. Germline V CDR1 and CDR2: MNHEY, SVGAGI. Between the trimmed V and J ends, which lost 5 bases and 4 bases, there was a span of 12 bases. This CDR3 has 13 residues. CDR3 sequence (DNA): TGTGCCAGCAGTCCGATCGATCCGTACGAGCAGTACTTC. As protein: CASSPIDPYEQYF.

The chain is built from TRBV5-4 and TRBJ1-2; no definite D call. CDR1 SGHNT and CDR2 YYREEE come from the germline V gene (reference sequence). The CDR3 is 15 residues long. V shed 0 bases and J shed 1 base, with 10 bases lying between them. The CDR3: CASSLGGVDNYGYTF. CDR3 DNA: TGTGCCAGCAGCTTGGGGGGAGTGGATAACTATGGCTACACCTTC.

The chain joins TRBV28 to TRBJ2-1; the match to TRBD1 covers 12 bases. V lost 5 bases and J lost 3; bases outside the gene matches: 11. CDR1 is MDHEN and CDR2 is SYDVKM in the germline V gene. The CDR3 sequence is 18 residues long. The chain's CDR3 is CASSTPGQGARVYNEQFF. CDR3 bases: TGTGCCAGCAGTACGCCGGGACAGGGGGCAAGAGTCTACAATGAGCAGTTCTTC.

The genes are TRBV19 and TRBJ2-5; D possibly matches TRBD1 or TRBD2 (6 bases each). This CDR3 region has 13 residues. V was trimmed by 5 bases and J by 4 bases, leaving 11 bases between them. Germline V gives CDR1 LNHDA, CDR2 SQIVND (reference sequence). CDR3 in amino acids: CASSSGAGETQYF. CDR3 in DNA: TGTGCCAGTAGTTCGGGGGCAGGAGAGACCCAGTACTTC. The full variable domain, its missing parts supplied by reference TRBV19 and TRBJ2-5, is DGGITQSPKYLFRKEGQNVTLSCEQNLNHDAMYWYRQDPGQGLRLIYYSQIVNDFQKGDIAEGYSVSREKKESFPLTVTSAQKNPTAFYLCASSSGAGETQYFGPGTRLLVL.

This chain uses TRBV30 with TRBJ2-2, with TRBD2 as a possible D gene (5 bases). Trimming stripped 0 bases from V and 3 bases from J, with 11 bases between. The CDR3 has 15 residues. The germline V gene has CDR1 GTSNPN and CDR2 SVGIG (reference sequence). The DNA for the CDR3 is TGTGCCTGGAGTGTAATGCTAGCCGACACCGGGGAGCTGTTTTTT. Amino acid sequence: CAWSVMLADTGELFF.

The gene calls are TRBV11-2 and TRBJ1-4; D possibly corresponds to TRBD1 (6 bases). CDR3 length: 15 residues. Trimming removed 3 bases at V and 5 bases at J, with 13 bases between. Per germline, CDR1 SGHAT and CDR2 FQNNGV. The CDR3 loop reads CASSFGGRANEKLFF. In DNA form, the CDR3 reads TGTGCCAGCAGCTTTGGGGGCAGAGCGAATGAAAAACTGTTTTTT. The full variable domain, rest sourced from reference TRBV11-2 and TRBJ1-4, is EAGVAQSPRYKIIEKRQSVAFWCNPISGHATLYWYQQILGQGPKLLIQFQNNGVVDDSQLPKDRFSAERLKGVDSTLKIQPAKLEDSAVYLCASSFGGRANEKLFFGSGTQLSVL.

In its sample, this clone was seen a few times. The V gene is TRBV5-5, the J gene TRBJ2-7, with D perhaps matching TRBD2 (5 bases). CDR1 SGHKS and CDR2 YYEKEE come from the germline V gene (reference sequence). This CDR3 comprises 14 residues. V was shortened by 2 bases and J by 5 bases, with 14 bases between the two germline ends. The CDR3: CASSFYPGGHEQYF. CDR3 sequence (DNA): TGTGCCAGCAGCTTTTACCCTGGAGGCCACGAGCAGTACTTC.

V is TRBV19 and J is TRBJ2-4; 7 bases fit TRBD2. Germline V gene sequence: CDR1 LNHDA, CDR2 SQIVND (reference sequence). The CDR3 consists of 15 residues. V trimming: 7 bases; J trimming: 0 bases; junction bases outside the gene matches: 6. CDR3 in DNA: TGTGCCAGTACCGACGGCGGGGGAGCCAAAAACATTCAGTACTTC. Its protein product is CASTDGGGAKNIQYF. The complete variable domain, with remaining parts taken from reference TRBV19 and TRBJ2-4, reads DGGITQSPKYLFRKEGQNVTLSCEQNLNHDAMYWYRQDPGQGLRLIYYSQIVNDFQKGDIAEGYSVSREKKESFPLTVTSAQKNPTAFYLCASTDGGGAKNIQYFGAGTRLSVL.

The rearrangement links TRBV5-4 to TRBJ1-3; maybe TRBD1 (5 bases). Germline V CDR1 and CDR2: SGHNT, YYREEE (reference sequence). The CDR3 runs to 14 residues. V lost 1 base and J 3 bases, leaving 8 bases between the germline ends. The DNA for the CDR3 is TGTGCCAGCAGCTTGACAGGAGGTGGAAACACCATATATTTT. Protein sequence: CASSLTGGGNTIYF.

The chain uses TRBV27 and TRBJ2-7; TRBD1 might be the D (5 bases). This CDR3 region has 15 residues. Germline assignment: CDR1 MNHEY and CDR2 SMNVEV (reference sequence). V lost 0 bases, J lost 3 bases, and 12 bases lay in between. CDR3 coding DNA: TGTGCCAGCAGTTTATCGGTTTCACAGGTCTACGAGCAGTACTTC. Its protein product is CASSLSVSQVYEQYF.